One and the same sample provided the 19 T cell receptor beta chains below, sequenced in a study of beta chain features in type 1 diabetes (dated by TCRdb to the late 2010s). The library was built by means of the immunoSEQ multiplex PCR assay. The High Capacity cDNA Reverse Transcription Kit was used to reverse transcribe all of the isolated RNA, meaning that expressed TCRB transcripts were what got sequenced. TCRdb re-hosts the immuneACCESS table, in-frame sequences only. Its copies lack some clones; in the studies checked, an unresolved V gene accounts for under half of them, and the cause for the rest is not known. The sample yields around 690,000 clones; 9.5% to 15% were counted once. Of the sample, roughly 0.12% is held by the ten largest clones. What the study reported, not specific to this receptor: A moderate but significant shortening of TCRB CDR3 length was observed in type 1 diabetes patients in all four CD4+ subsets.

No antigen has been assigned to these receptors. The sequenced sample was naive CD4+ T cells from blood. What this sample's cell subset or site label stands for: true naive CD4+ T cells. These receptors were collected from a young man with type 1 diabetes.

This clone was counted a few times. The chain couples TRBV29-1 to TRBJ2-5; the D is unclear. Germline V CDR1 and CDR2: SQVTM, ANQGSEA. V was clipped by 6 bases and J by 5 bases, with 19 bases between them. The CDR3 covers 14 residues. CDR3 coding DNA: TGCAGCGTCGCTTGGACCCCGGGCATGGAGACCCAGTACTTC. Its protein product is CSVAWTPGMETQYF.

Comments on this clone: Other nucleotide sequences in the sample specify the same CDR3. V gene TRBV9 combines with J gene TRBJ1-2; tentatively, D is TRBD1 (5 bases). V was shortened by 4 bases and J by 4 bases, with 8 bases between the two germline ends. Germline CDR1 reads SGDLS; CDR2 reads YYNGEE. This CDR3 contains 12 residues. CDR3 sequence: CASSPRGYGYTF. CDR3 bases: TGTGCCAGCAGCCCAAGGGGCTATGGCTACACCTTC.

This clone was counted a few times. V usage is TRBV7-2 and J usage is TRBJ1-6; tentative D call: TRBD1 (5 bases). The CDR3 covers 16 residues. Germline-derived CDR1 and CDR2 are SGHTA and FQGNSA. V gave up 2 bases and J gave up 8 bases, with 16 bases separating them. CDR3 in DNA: TGTGCCAGCAGCTTATCGGCGGGGGGAGTGGATTCACCCCTCCACTTT. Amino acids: CASSLSAGGVDSPLHF.

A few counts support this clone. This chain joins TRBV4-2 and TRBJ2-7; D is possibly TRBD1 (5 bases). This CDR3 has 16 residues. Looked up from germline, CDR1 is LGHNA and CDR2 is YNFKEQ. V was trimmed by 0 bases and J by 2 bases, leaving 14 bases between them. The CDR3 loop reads CASSQEGIRVAYEQYF. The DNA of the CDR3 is TGTGCCAGCAGCCAAGAAGGGATCAGGGTGGCCTACGAGCAGTACTTC.

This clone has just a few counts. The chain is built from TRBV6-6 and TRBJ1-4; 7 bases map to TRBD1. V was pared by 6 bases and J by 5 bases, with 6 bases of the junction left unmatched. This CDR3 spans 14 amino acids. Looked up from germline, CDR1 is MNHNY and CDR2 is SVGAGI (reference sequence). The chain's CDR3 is CASSNRGGNEKLFF. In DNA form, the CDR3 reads TGTGCCAGCAGCAACCGAGGGGGCAATGAAAAACTGTTTTTT.

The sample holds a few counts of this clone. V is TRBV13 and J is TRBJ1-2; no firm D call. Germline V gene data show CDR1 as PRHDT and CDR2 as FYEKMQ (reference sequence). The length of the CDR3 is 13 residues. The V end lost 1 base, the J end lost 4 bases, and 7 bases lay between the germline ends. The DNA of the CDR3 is TGTGCCAGCAGCTTAGTGGGGTCCTATGGCTACACCTTC. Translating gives CASSLVGSYGYTF.

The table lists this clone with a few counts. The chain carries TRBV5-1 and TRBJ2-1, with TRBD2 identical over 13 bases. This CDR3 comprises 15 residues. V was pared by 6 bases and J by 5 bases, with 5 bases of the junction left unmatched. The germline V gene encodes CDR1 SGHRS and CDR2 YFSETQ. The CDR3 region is CASTRGLAGNNEQFF. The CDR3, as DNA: TGCGCCAGCACCCGGGGACTAGCGGGGAACAATGAGCAGTTCTTC.

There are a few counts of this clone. CDR3 sequence: CASSHVGTAGANVLTF. The DNA for the CDR3 is TGCGCCAGCAGCCATGTTGGGACAGCTGGGGCCAACGTCCTGACTTTC. The chain is built from TRBV4-3 and TRBJ2-6; 7 bases line up with TRBD1. Per the germline V gene, CDR1 is LGHNA and CDR2 is YSLEER. This CDR3 comprises 16 residues. The V segment lost 3 bases and the J segment 2 bases; nucleotides outside the gene matches: 4.

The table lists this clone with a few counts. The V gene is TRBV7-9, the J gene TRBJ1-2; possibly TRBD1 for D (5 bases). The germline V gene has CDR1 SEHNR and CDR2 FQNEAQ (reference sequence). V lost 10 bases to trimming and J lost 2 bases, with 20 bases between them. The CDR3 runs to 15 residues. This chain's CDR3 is CATSSEGTLNYGYTF. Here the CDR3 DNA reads TGTGCCACATCTTCAGAGGGGACGCTGAACTATGGCTACACCTTC. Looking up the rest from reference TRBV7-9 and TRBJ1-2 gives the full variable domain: DTGVSQNPRHKITKRGQNVTFRCDPISEHNRLYWYRQTLGQGPEFLTYFQNEAQLEKSRLLSDRFSAERPKGSFSTLEIQRTEQGDSAMYLCATSSEGTLNYGYTFGSGTRLTVV.

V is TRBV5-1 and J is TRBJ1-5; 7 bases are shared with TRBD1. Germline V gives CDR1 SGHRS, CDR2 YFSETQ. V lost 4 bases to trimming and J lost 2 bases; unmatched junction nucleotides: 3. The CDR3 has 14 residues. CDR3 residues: CASSTGEGNQPQHF. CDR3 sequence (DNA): TGCGCCAGCAGCACAGGGGAAGGCAATCAGCCCCAGCATTTT.

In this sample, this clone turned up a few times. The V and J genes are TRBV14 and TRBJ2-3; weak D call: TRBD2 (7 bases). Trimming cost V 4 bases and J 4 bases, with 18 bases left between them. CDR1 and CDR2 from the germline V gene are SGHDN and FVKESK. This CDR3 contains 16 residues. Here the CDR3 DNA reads TGTGCCAGCAGCCTTCTGCGAGGAGGGGGGGCAGATACGCAGTATTTT. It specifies CASSLLRGGGADTQYF.

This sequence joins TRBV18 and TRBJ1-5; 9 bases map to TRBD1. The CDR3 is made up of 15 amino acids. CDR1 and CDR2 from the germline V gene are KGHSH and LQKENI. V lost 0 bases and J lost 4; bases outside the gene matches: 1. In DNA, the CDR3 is TGTGCCAGCTCACCACCGGGACAGGGAAATCAGCCCCAGCATTTT. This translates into CASSPPGQGNQPQHF.

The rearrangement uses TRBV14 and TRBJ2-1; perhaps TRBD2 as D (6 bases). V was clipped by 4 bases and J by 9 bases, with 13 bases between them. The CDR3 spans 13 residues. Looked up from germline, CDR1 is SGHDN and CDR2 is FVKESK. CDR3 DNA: TGTGCCAGCAGCCCCTTCGGGGGAAGTGAGCAGTTCTTC. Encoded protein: CASSPFGGSEQFF.

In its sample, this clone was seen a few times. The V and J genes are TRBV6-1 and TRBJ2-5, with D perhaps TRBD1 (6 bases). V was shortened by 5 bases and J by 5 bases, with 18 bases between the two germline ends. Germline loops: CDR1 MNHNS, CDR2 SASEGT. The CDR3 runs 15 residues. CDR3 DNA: TGTGCCAGCAGTTTCCTCTCCACAGGGATGGAGACCCAGTACTTC. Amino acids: CASSFLSTGMETQYF.

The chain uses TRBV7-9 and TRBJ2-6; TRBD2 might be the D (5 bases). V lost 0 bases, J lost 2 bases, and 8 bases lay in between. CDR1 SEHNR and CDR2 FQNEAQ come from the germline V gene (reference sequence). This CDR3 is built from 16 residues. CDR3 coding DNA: TGTGCCAGCAGCTTAGCGTGGAGGACTGGGGCCAACGTCCTGACTTTC. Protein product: CASSLAWRTGANVLTF.

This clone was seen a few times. CDR3 in DNA: TGTGCCAGCAGCCCCGGGACAGGGAGGGATACCCTCCACTTT. It encodes CASSPGTGRDTLHF. The V call is TRBV5-4, the J call TRBJ1-6, with TRBD1 identical over 9 bases. Losses at the gene ends were 4 bases for V and 14 bases for J; bases not matched to a gene: 10. This CDR3 comprises 14 residues. Germline V gene lookup returns CDR1 SGHNT and CDR2 YYREEE (reference sequence).

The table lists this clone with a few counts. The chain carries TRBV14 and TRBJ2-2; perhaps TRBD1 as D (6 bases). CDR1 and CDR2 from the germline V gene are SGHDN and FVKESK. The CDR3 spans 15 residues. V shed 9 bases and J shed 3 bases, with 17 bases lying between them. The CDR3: CASMAGATDTGELFF. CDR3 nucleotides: TGTGCCAGTATGGCAGGGGCGACGGACACCGGGGAGCTGTTTTTT.

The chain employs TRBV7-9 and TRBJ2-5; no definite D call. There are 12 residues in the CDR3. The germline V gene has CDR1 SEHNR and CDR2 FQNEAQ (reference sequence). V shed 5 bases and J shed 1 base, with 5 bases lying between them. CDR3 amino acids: CASSPTQETQYF. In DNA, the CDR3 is TGTGCCAGCAGCCCGACCCAAGAGACCCAGTACTTC.

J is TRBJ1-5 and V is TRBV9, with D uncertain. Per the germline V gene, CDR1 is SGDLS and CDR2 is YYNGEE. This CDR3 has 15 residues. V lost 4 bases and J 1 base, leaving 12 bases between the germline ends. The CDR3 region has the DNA TGTGCCAGCAGCTCGCGGAGGCTCAGCAATCAGCCCCAGCATTTT. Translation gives CASSSRRLSNQPQHF.